This is a list of T cell receptor beta chains from one sample in a study of T-cell memory formation after mild COVID-19. TCRdb independently ran MiXCR on the 5' RACE reads; one entry per CDR3 protein. The sample yields 550,000 to 650,000 distinct CDR3 sequences, 15% to 20% seen once. The material sequenced was PBMCs or a T cell subset sorted from them (not recorded which). The origin of the receptors is an adult woman who had mild COVID-19 (a few samples of this study predate the infection). Cell type and time point are not known. CDR3s include the opening cysteine and the closing phenylalanine or tryptophan. Each record gives: D gene, clone size, V gene, J gene, CDR3 protein, CDR3 DNA. D genes are given only for firm matches. The size of a clone is reported for some rows only, either as once, few or many, or as a class for expanded clones.

TRBD2	-	TRBV6-6	TRBJ2-1	CASSIASLAGGPNEQFF	TGTGCCAGCAGCATCGCCTCACTAGCGGGAGGGCCCAATGAGCAGTTCTTC
TRBD2	few	TRBV27	TRBJ2-5	CASSEGVLAGGQETQYF	TGTGCCAGCAGTGAAGGGGTTCTAGCGGGGGGGCAGGAGACCCAGTACTTC
-	-	TRBV4-3	TRBJ2-7	CASSHDEGSGSYEQYF	TGCGCCAGCAGCCATGACGAGGGTAGCGGTTCCTACGAGCAGTACTTC
TRBD2	many	TRBV7-9	TRBJ2-3	CASSFLAGGRTDTQYF	TGTGCCAGCAGCTTCCTAGCGGGGGGCCGCACAGATACGCAGTATTTT
-	few	TRBV7-2	TRBJ1-2	CASSRDINYGYTF	TGTGCCAGCAGCCGGGACATTAACTATGGCTACACCTTC
TRBD1	-	TRBV4-1	TRBJ2-7	CASSQDTGTGRPYEQYF	TGCGCCAGCAGCCAAGACACAGGGACAGGGAGACCCTACGAGCAGTACTTC
TRBD1	-	TRBV5-1	TRBJ2-7	CASSAGQGADEQYF	TGCGCCAGCAGCGCAGGACAGGGGGCAGACGAGCAGTACTTC
-	few	TRBV3-1	TRBJ2-7	CASSLRGTAYDF	TGTGCCAGCAGCCTACGTGGGACGGCTTATGACTTC
-	few	TRBV28	TRBJ2-1	CASSLRPGHNEQFF	TGTGCCAGCAGTTTGAGGCCGGGGCACAATGAGCAGTTCTTC
-	many	TRBV7-6	TRBJ2-1	CASSLTESSYNEQFF	TGTGCCAGCAGCTTAACTGAGAGCTCCTACAATGAGCAGTTCTTC
-	few	TRBV4-1	TRBJ2-1	CASSPVASAPNEQFF	TGCGCCAGCAGCCCTGTTGCCTCGGCTCCGAATGAGCAGTTCTTC
-	once	TRBV5-4	TRBJ2-4	CASSLEGLPDFDLAKNIQYF	TGTGCCAGCAGCTTGGAGGGACTTCCGGACTTCGACTTAGCCAAAAACATTCAGTACTTC
-	once	TRBV4-2	TRBJ1-1	CASSQVELGVNTEAFF	TGTGCCAGCAGCCAAGTGGAGTTAGGGGTGAACACTGAAGCTTTCTTT
TRBD1	few	TRBV5-5	TRBJ1-1	CASSNSRQGPEAFF	TGTGCCAGCAGCAACTCTAGACAGGGACCTGAAGCTTTCTTT
TRBD1	-	TRBV19	TRBJ2-7	CASSIGQGINEQYF	TGTGCCAGTAGTATTGGACAGGGAATCAACGAGCAGTACTTC
-	-	TRBV11-1	TRBJ2-5	CASSNMVGETQYF	TGTGCCAGCAGCAACATGGTAGGGGAGACCCAGTACTTC
-	-	TRBV4-3	TRBJ2-3	CASSQEWISTDTQYF	TGCGCCAGCAGCCAAGAATGGATTAGCACAGATACGCAGTATTTT
-	-	TRBV6-5	TRBJ2-5	CASSYPGTGTQYF	TGTGCCAGCAGTTACCCCGGGACGGGGACCCAGTACTTC
-	few	TRBV18	TRBJ2-2	CASSPLEAGELFF	TGTGCCAGCTCACCACTCGAGGCCGGGGAGCTGTTTTTT
-	-	TRBV7-6	TRBJ2-6	CASSPIANVLTF	TGTGCCAGCAGCCCTATCGCCAACGTCCTGACTTTC
TRBD2	-	TRBV6-5	TRBJ2-1	CASSYSSQREQGDNEQFF	TGTGCCAGCAGTTACTCGAGTCAGCGGGAGCAAGGGGACAATGAGCAGTTCTTC
TRBD1	few	TRBV5-5	TRBJ1-5	CASSPASGGVSNQPQHF	TGTGCCAGCAGCCCTGCCTCAGGGGGGGTTAGCAATCAGCCCCAGCATTTT
-	-	TRBV24-1	TRBJ2-1	CATSGTLEQFF	TGTGCCACCAGTGGGACACTGGAGCAGTTCTTC
-	once	TRBV20-1	TRBJ2-7	CSARGVQGISPYYEQYF	TGCAGTGCTAGAGGAGTCCAGGGAATTAGTCCCTACTACGAGCAGTACTTC
TRBD1	few	TRBV5-1	TRBJ2-7	CASSLASDRGVYEQYF	TGCGCCAGCAGCTTGGCCTCGGACAGGGGAGTCTACGAGCAGTACTTC
TRBD2	-	TRBV2	TRBJ2-1	CASSDLAGDSYNEQFF	TGTGCCAGCAGCGACTTAGCGGGAGACTCCTACAATGAGCAGTTCTTC
TRBD2	many	TRBV9	TRBJ2-1	CASAERLAVNEQFF	TGTGCCAGCGCGGAGAGACTAGCGGTTAATGAGCAGTTCTTC
-	-	TRBV6-6	TRBJ2-7	CASSIEAYEQYF	TGTGCCAGCAGTATTGAAGCCTACGAGCAGTACTTC
TRBD2	few	TRBV6-5	TRBJ2-5	CASSFSGRYETQYF	TGTGCCAGCAGTTTTAGCGGGAGGTATGAGACCCAGTACTTC
-	many	TRBV5-1	TRBJ2-1	CASNYGSSGRAEQFF	TGCGCCAGCAACTACGGGAGCTCAGGACGAGCTGAGCAGTTCTTC
-	few	TRBV4-3	TRBJ1-2	CASSHRDTKFNVYGYTF	TGCGCCAGCAGCCACAGGGACACGAAATTCAATGTCTATGGCTACACCTTC
TRBD2	few	TRBV7-8	TRBJ2-7	CASSLVTSGAIPYEQYF	TGTGCCAGCAGCTTAGTAACTAGCGGGGCGATCCCCTACGAGCAGTACTTC